The T cell receptor (beta chain) under discussion was sequenced for a study of cytotoxic CD8 clonotypes in ibrutinib-treated CLL. Clones were read by immunoSEQ multiplex PCR, and TCRdb kept only the in-frame ones, dropping some. This sample has thousands of clones, with roughly 84% found just once. This TCR was recovered from a human donor with chronic lymphocytic leukemia. This specimen was PBMCs, taken before ibrutinib treatment.

The CDR3 DNA follows: TGTGCCAGCAGCTTCAGCGGGAGGGCCCAAGAGACCCAGTACTTC. Residues: CASSFSGRAQETQYF. The rearrangement joins TRBV7-2 to TRBJ2-5, with TRBD2 matching over 10 bases. Per germline, CDR1 SGHTA and CDR2 FQGNSA. This CDR3 contains 15 residues. With V trimmed by 3 bases and J by 1 base, 2 bases remained unmatched.